This paragraph reports one TCR beta chain. This clone's antigen is unknown. No base quality values were provided; no much bigger clone lies one nucleotide off. The sample is drawn from a study of spatial heterogeneity in lung cancer (dated by TCRdb to about 2019). The study in broad terms: More beta-chain than alpha-chain transcripts were consistently detected, likely reflecting higher beta-chain transcript abundance. In the raw uncorrected reads, each unique combination of TCR and UMI appeared more than ten times on average. In non-small cell lung cancer, the study quantitatively compared TCR alpha and beta repertoires across several tumor regions, matched nontumor lung, and blood. TCR repertoire features were related to nonsynonymous mutation counts determined by whole-exome sequencing of tumor tissue. At surgery, hundreds of tumor regions, around 65 matched nontumor lung samples and more than 50 PBMC samples were TCR-sequenced for both alpha and beta chains. What the work shows at the level of the full study, not this receptor alone: Confirming at a functional level the hypothesis that regional TCRs recognize regional mutations was considered to require additional single-cell paired TCR alpha and beta sequencing. Ubiquitous expanded tumor TCRs showed up in blood more often at tumor resection than at routine follow-up.

Libraries were prepared through 5' RACE. Sequencing took place on a NextSeq 500. In the TCR library protocol, a unique molecular identifier was attached to each TCR cDNA molecule so that PCR and sequencing errors could be corrected. Concerning the study's data processing: TCR identification, UMI-based error correction and CDR3 extraction were performed with Decombinator tools. Expanded TCRs were defined as those above a frequency of 2 per 1,000, corresponding to the top 1% of the tumor frequency distribution. Renyi diversity was computed with the R vegan package after each repertoire had been subsampled 100 times to 5,000 TCRs. CDR3 similarity networks were constructed using string-kernel similarity of amino acid triplets, with links drawn between CDR3s whose pairwise similarity was above 0.82. The public sequencing data were trimmed at Q25 with fastp and processed into clonotypes with MiXCR by TCRdb, which kept only in-frame beta chains. For every CDR3 protein sequence, its rows merge into one entry that carries the most common genes and DNA. TCRdb's processing, not the authors' own work, is the source of the V and J calls. For this sample there are around 63,000 distinct CDR3 sequences; around 6% appear just once. The ten largest clones take up under 15% of the sample.

Explained via the paper, the time point label denotes: sample taken at primary tumor resection. Samples were obtained from over 70 patients with early-stage, untreated non-small cell lung cancer from the lung TRACERx cohort. Whole RNA extracted from tumor and nontumor lung tissue, or from cryopreserved PBMC samples, was used for TCR sequencing without cell sorting. Patients were selected for TCR sequencing only if sufficient RNA was available from at least two tumor regions. The TCR was taken from a female donor with early-stage non-small cell lung cancer. Sample: PBMCs, taken at surgery.

The CDR3: CASSLGVYKKLFF. The DNA is TGTGCCAGCAGCTTGGGAGTTTATAAAAAACTGTTTTTT. This chain joins TRBV11-1 to TRBJ1-4; the D segment cannot be called with confidence. The CDR1 and CDR2 encoded by the germline V gene (reference sequence) are SGHAT and FQDESV. Relative to germline, V is 3 bases shorter and J is 9 bases shorter, with 11 bases between their ends. Taken from cysteine to phenylalanine, the CDR3 has 13 residues. Only the CDR3 DNA stays, 39 bases, in frame from base 1.